The rows below give T cell receptor beta chains drawn from one sample of a study of blood T cell repertoires in COVID-19. This table comes from immunoSEQ multiplex PCR, and its TCRdb copy is limited to in-frame clones, with some not included. This sample has hundreds of thousands of clones, with approximately 90% found just once. The sample comprised peripheral blood. The receptor source for this set is a woman aged 25 to 39 with active or convalescent COVID-19. Each CDR3 is given with its conserved first and last residue. D genes are given only for firm matches. A row's size may be missing; if present it is once, few, many or a size class.

TRBD2,TRBJ2-7,TRBV29-1,few,TGCAGCGTTGTAGATAGCGGGAGTTACGAGCAGTACTTC,CSVVDSGSYEQYF
.,TRBJ2-3,TRBV18,once,TGTGCCAGCTCATCAGGCTCAGATACGCAGTATTTT,CASSSGSDTQYF
TRBD1,TRBJ1-5,TRBV7-8,.,TGTGCCAGCAGCTCCCCTAGACAGGGCTCAGGGCCCCAGCATTTT,CASSSPRQGSGPQHF
.,TRBJ2-1,TRBV19,.,TGTGCCAGTAGTATCCGGGTCAATGAGCAGTTCTTC,CASSIRVNEQFF
.,TRBJ2-7,TRBV27,.,TGTGCCAGCAGTTTATCGTCGGGGTACCACGAGCAGTACTTC,CASSLSSGYHEQYF
.,TRBJ2-3,TRBV5-6,.,TGTGCCAGCAGCACCCTAGGGGGGGCGGCGGATACGCAGTATTTT,CASSTLGGAADTQYF
TRBD1,TRBJ1-2,TRBV6-5,few,TGTGCCAGCAGCCCAGGGGGTATCAACTATGGCTACACCTTC,CASSPGGINYGYTF
.,TRBJ2-7,TRBV21-1,.,TGTGCCAGCAGCAAAAAAGGGACTAGCGGGAGGTGCTACGAGCAGTACTTC,CASSKKGTSGRCYEQYF
TRBD1,TRBJ2-7,TRBV5-4,.,TGTGCCAGCAGTCCACCGGGACAGGGCTACGAGCAGTACTTC,CASSPPGQGYEQYF
TRBD1,TRBJ1-1,TRBV28,.,TGTGCCAGCAGTTCGGAGGCGGCAGGGGGGTTCCAAGCTTTCTTT,CASSSEAAGGFQAFF
.,TRBJ2-2,TRBV3-1/TRBV3-2,.,TGTGCCAGCAGCCCTAGGTCTAAGGAGGGCACCGGGGAGCTGTTTTTT,CASSPRSKEGTGELFF
.,TRBJ2-3,TRBV3-1/TRBV3-2,.,TGTGCCAGCAGCCAAGGGCTAGCTACGGTCCATTTT,CASSQGLATVHF
.,TRBJ2-2,TRBV5-4,once,TGTGCCAGCAGCTTGCGGGAGCCGAACACCGGGGAGCTGTTTTTT,CASSLREPNTGELFF
TRBD2,TRBJ2-7,TRBV10-3,.,TGTGCCATCAGGGGAGGACTAGATCGGGCCGAGCAGTACTTC,CAIRGGLDRAEQYF
TRBD1,TRBJ1-2,TRBV19,.,TGTGCCAGCACGAAAGGGGGGGGACAGGGTGATGGCTACACCTTC,CASTKGGGQGDGYTF
.,TRBJ2-5,TRBV5-1,.,TGCGCCAGCGCCTCGGGGGGCAAAGAGACCCAGTACTTC,CASASGGKETQYF
TRBD1,TRBJ1-1,TRBV29-1,.,TGCAGCGCAGGGGGCCAGGGAACTGAAGCTTTCTTT,CSAGGQGTEAFF
.,TRBJ1-3,TRBV15,.,TGTGCCACCAGATCTTCTGGAAACACCATATATTTT,CATRSSGNTIYF
.,TRBJ1-5,TRBV27,few,TGTGCCAGCAGTCCCGCTAGCCACAATCAGCCCCAGCATTTT,CASSPASHNQPQHF
TRBD1,TRBJ2-1,TRBV5-1,.,TGCGCCAGCAGCTCGGGACAGGGAAACAATGAGCAGTTCTTC,CASSSGQGNNEQFF
.,TRBJ2-5,TRBV7-6,.,TGTGCCAGCAGCTTCTCCACCTCGGGACTCTCGGAGACCCAGTACTTC,CASSFSTSGLSETQYF
TRBD1,TRBJ1-1,TRBV9,once,TGTGCCAGCAGTAAGGACAGGGACACTGAAGCTTTCTTT,CASSKDRDTEAFF
.,TRBJ2-7,TRBV19,.,TGTGCCAGCAGAGCTAGGAGCTCCTACGAGCAGTACTTC,CASRARSSYEQYF
.,TRBJ2-1,TRBV6-5,.,TGTGCCAGCAGTTACTCCCTGTCAGAGGTGAACAATGAGCAGTTCTTC,CASSYSLSEVNNEQFF
TRBD2,TRBJ2-3,TRBV6-2/TRBV6-3,once,TGTGCCAGCAGTCATCGGACTAGCGGCACAGATACGCAGTATTTT,CASSHRTSGTDTQYF
.,TRBJ1-6,TRBV19,.,TGTGCCAGTAGTACCGCGACAGGTAGTAATTCACCCCTCCACTTT,CASSTATGSNSPLHF
.,TRBJ1-1,TRBV15,once,TGTGCCACCAGAGAATTAGTAGCTGAAGCTTTCTTT,CATRELVAEAFF
TRBD1,TRBJ1-5,TRBV30,few,TGTGCCTGGAGCCGACAGGGGGGAAATCAGCCCCAGCATTTT,CAWSRQGGNQPQHF
TRBD2,TRBJ2-1,TRBV7-2,.,TGTGCCAGCAGCTCCAGACTAGCGGGAGGGGATGAGCAGTTCTTC,CASSSRLAGGDEQFF
.,TRBJ2-2,TRBV5-6,.,TGTGCCAGCAGCTACCGAAGCCTCAACACCGGGGAGCTGTTTTTT,CASSYRSLNTGELFF
.,TRBJ1-2,TRBV7-9,.,TGTGCCAGCGGGCCTTGGGGCTACACCTTC,CASGPWGYTF
.,TRBJ2-6,TRBV19,.,TGTGCCAGCAAACAGGATAACTCTGGGGCCAACGTCCTGACTTTC,CASKQDNSGANVLTF
.,TRBJ2-7,TRBV27,.,TGTGCCAGCAGCCCCAGGCCTGAGTACGAGCAGTACTTC,CASSPRPEYEQYF
TRBD2,TRBJ2-2,TRBV11-2,.,TGTGCCAGCAGCTACAGGACTAGCGGGAGTAACGGGGAGCTGTTTTTT,CASSYRTSGSNGELFF
TRBD2,TRBJ2-2,TRBV29-1,.,TGCAGCGTTCCCCTAGCGGGGGATTCCGGGGAGCTGTTTTTT,CSVPLAGDSGELFF
TRBD1,TRBJ1-4,TRBV4-2,.,TGTGCCAGCAGCCAAGATGGGACAGGGGGCCGCGGGTATGAAAAACTGTTTTTT,CASSQDGTGGRGYEKLFF
.,TRBJ1-2,TRBV27,.,TGTGCCAGCAGCCGGGATCCCCAAACCCGTGGCTACACCTTC,CASSRDPQTRGYTF
TRBD2,TRBJ2-1,TRBV19,.,TGTGCCAGTAGTCCTCGCCCCGGGACTAGCGGGAGATCTGAGCAGTTCTTC,CASSPRPGTSGRSEQFF
TRBD1,TRBJ1-2,TRBV11-2,.,TGTGCCAGCAGCACCGGATCCGCCTCGACAGGGGCGAACTATGGCTACACCTTC,CASSTGSASTGANYGYTF
.,TRBJ2-3,TRBV11-2,.,TGTGCCAGCAGCCGTCGGGGGGCGGCAGATACGCAGTATTTT,CASSRRGAADTQYF
.,TRBJ1-1,TRBV19,few,TGTGCCAGTAGTATAACAGGGATCGGCGTCACTGAAGCTTTCTTT,CASSITGIGVTEAFF
TRBD2,TRBJ2-3,TRBV25-1,.,TGTGCCAGCACGGATCGGGGGGATCTCTTCGATACGCAGTATTTT,CASTDRGDLFDTQYF
TRBD2,TRBJ2-1,TRBV19,.,TGTGCCAGTAGTATCTCTCTTCGCGGGAGTTATTACAATGAGCAGTTCTTC,CASSISLRGSYYNEQFF
TRBD1,TRBJ1-1,TRBV30,.,TGTGCCTGGAGCGGGGAACAGGGGGCTTTCTTT,CAWSGEQGAFF
TRBD2,TRBJ2-5,TRBV6-5,.,TGTGCCAGCAGTTTACTAGCGGGAGAGGCGGAGACCCAGTACTTC,CASSLLAGEAETQYF
.,TRBJ1-5,TRBV2,once,TGTGCCAGCAGTGAAGGGCAGGGCGACCAGCCCCAGCATTTT,CASSEGQGDQPQHF
TRBD2,TRBJ2-7,TRBV2,.,TGTGCCAGCAGTGAACGCAGGACTAGCGGGAGCTACGAGCAGTACTTC,CASSERRTSGSYEQYF
TRBD1,TRBJ2-3,TRBV12-5,.,TGTGCTAGTGGTTTCGGACAGGGGGCCGCAGATACGCAGTATTTT,CASGFGQGAADTQYF
.,TRBJ2-3,TRBV3-1/TRBV3-2,once,TGTGCCAGCAGCCTCCGGGACTTCGCAGATACGCAGTATTTT,CASSLRDFADTQYF
TRBD2,TRBJ2-2,TRBV28,.,TGTGCCGGACGGAAAACCGGGACTAGTCGGACCGGGGAGCTGTTTTTT,CAGRKTGTSRTGELFF
TRBD1,TRBJ1-6,TRBV19,few,TGTGCCACCCGGGACAGGCAACGTTCGTCCCTCCACTTT,CATRDRQRSSLHF